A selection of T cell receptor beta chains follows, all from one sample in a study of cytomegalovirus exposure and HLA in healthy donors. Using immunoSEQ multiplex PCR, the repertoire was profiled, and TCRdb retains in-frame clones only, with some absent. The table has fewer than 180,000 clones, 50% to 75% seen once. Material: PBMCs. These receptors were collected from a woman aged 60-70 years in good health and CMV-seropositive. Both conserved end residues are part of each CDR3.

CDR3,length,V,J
CATSSDLSSGSRYNEQFF,18,TRBV15,TRBJ2-1
CASSLVLGSWDEQFF,15,TRBV7-9,TRBJ2-1
CASSMGQGNLGLNTEAFF,18,TRBV5-1,TRBJ1-1
CASSSRSFTQYF,12,TRBV28,TRBJ2-3
CASSWDSVTDTQYF,14,TRBV5-1,TRBJ2-3
CASSNGLAGGPSNEQFF,17,TRBV7-6,TRBJ2-1
CASSQDRTSGKNIQYF,16,TRBV4-1,TRBJ2-4
CASSLDPGRVSDTQYF,16,TRBV5-1,TRBJ2-3
CASSQYSGANVLTF,14,TRBV28,TRBJ2-6
CASRVMWSSYEQYF,14,TRBV28,TRBJ2-7
CASSFLGGTENTGELFF,17,TRBV28,TRBJ2-2
CASSFGGDQPQHF,13,TRBV11-2,TRBJ1-5
CASKTVPNEKLFF,13,TRBV2,TRBJ1-4
CASSEAVAGGSYNEQFF,17,TRBV2,TRBJ2-1
CASSLFAGAAYEQYF,15,TRBV7-2,TRBJ2-7
CASSLRQGSTDTQYF,15,TRBV7-9,TRBJ2-3
CASSLLAGSSYEQYF,15,TRBV28,TRBJ2-7
CASSLSIGGQLETQYF,16,TRBV7-9,TRBJ2-5
CASSPSHAGDYNEQFF,16,TRBV2,TRBJ2-1
CASSVAGETDTQYF,14,TRBV6-4,TRBJ2-3
CATSRDFTPGQGDKLFF,17,TRBV15,TRBJ1-4
CASSLDWLAPTGELFF,16,TRBV11-2,TRBJ2-2
CATSRGSISNQPQHF,15,TRBV15,TRBJ1-5
CASSLGQGMNTEAFF,15,TRBV7-2,TRBJ1-1
CASSTQGLFSQPQHF,15,TRBV27,TRBJ1-5
CASSMDRASGNTIYF,15,TRBV5-1,TRBJ1-3
CASSLVLAGGNEQYF,15,TRBV28,TRBJ2-7
CASRGGVYTGAFF,13,TRBV2,TRBJ1-1
CASSLGQATDTQYF,14,TRBV6-5,TRBJ2-3
CASSPSGRTGELFF,14,TRBV7-3,TRBJ2-2
CASSNSDEQFF,11,TRBV27,TRBJ2-1
CASSIDLGTGRRWETQYF,18,TRBV19,TRBJ2-5